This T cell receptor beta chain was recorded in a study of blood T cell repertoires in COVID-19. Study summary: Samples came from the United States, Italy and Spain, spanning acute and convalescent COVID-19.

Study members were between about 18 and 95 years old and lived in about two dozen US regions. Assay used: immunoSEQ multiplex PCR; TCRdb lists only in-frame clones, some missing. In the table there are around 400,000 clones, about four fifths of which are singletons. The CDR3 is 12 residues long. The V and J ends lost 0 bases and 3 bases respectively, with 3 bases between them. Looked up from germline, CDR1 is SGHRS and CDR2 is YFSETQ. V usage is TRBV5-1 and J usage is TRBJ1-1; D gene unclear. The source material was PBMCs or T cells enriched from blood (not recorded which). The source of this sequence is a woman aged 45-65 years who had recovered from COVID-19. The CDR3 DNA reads TGCGCCAGCAGCTTGGGGCACACTGAAGCTTTCTTT. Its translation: CASSLGHTEAFF.